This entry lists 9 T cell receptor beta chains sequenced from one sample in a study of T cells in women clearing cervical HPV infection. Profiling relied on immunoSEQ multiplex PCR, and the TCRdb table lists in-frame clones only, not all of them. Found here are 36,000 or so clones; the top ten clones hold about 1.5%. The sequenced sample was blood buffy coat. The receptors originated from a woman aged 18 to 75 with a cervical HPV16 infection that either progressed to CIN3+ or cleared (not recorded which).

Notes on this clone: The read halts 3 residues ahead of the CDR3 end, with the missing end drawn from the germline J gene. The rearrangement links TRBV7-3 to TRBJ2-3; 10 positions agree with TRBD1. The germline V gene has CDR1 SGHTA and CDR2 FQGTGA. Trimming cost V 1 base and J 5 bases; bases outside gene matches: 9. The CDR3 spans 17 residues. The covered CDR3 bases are TGTGCCAGCAGCTTAAACCGACAGGGGGCTGTAGGAGATACG. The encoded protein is CASSLNRQGAVGDT. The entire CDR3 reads CASSLNRQGAVGDTQYF.

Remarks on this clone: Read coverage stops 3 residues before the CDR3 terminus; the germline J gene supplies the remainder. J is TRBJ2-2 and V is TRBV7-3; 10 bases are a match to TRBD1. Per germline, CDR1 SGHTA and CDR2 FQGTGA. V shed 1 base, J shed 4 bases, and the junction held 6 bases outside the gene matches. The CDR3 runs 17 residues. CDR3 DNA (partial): TGTGCCAGCAGCTTAATCCCGGGACAGGGGATCACCGGGGAG. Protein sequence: CASSLIPGQGITGE. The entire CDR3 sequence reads CASSLIPGQGITGELFF.

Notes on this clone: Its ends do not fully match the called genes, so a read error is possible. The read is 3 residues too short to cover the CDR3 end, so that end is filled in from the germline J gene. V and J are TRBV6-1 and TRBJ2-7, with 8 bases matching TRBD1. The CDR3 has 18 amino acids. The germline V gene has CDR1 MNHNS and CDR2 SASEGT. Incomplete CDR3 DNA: TGTGCCAGCAGTGAACGGGGCGACAGGGGTGGTTACTCCTCCGAG. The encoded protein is CASSERGDRGGYSSE. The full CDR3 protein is CASSERGDRGGYSSEQYF.

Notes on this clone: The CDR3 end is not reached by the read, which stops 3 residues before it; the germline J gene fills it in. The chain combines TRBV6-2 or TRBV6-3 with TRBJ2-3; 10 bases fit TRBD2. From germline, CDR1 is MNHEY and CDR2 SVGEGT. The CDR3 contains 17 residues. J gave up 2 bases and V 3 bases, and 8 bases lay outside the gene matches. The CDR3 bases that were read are TGTGCCAGCAGTTATCCCGAAGGACTAGCGGCCACAGATACG. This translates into CASSYPEGLAATDT. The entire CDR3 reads CASSYPEGLAATDTQYF.

The DNA read from the CDR3 is TGCGCCAGCAGCGTGGACAGAAACTATGGC. Its protein product is CASSVDRNYG. Given in full, the CDR3 is CASSVDRNYGYTF. The chain uses TRBV5-1 and TRBJ1-2, with D possibly being TRBD1 (6 bases). The read stops 3 residues short of the end of the CDR3; the missing end is completed from the germline J gene. V gave up 4 bases and J gave up 2 bases, with 9 bases separating them. Germline values: CDR1 SGHRS, CDR2 YFSETQ. The CDR3 is 13 amino acids.

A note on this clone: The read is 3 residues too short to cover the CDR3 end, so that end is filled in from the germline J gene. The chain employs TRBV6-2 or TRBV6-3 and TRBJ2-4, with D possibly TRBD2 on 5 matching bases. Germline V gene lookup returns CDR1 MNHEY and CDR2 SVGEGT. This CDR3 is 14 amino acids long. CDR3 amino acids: CASSYSVEGQPQYF. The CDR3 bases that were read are TGTGCCAGCAGTTACTCCGTAGAGGGTCAGCCT.

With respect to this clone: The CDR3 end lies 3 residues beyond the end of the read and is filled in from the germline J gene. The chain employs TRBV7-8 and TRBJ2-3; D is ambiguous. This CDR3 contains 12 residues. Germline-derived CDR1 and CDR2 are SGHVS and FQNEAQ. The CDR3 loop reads CASSLDKVPQYF. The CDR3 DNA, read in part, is TGTGCCAGCAGCTTAGATAAGGTCCCG.

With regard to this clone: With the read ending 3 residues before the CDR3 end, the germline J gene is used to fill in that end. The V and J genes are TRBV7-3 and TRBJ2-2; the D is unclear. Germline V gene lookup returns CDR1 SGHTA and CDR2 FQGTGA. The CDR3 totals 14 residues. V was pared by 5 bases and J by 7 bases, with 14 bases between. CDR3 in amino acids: CASSPAAVGGELFF. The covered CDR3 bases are TGTGCCAGCAGCCCCGCGGCGGTGGGCGGGGAG.

CDR3 bases read: TGTGCCAGCAGATCGAGACAGGGGGCCTATGGC. It specifies CASRSRQGAYG. The full CDR3 is CASRSRQGAYGYTF. This sequence joins TRBV6-2 or TRBV6-3 and TRBJ1-2; 10 nucleotides align to TRBD1. The read ends 3 residues shy of where the CDR3 ends; the end is completed using the germline J gene. V lost 6 bases, J lost 4 bases, and 5 bases stayed unmatched. The CDR3 runs to 14 residues. Germline V gives CDR1 MNHEY, CDR2 SVGEGT.